This TCR beta chain is from a study of cytomegalovirus exposure and HLA in healthy donors. Overall study results and limits: The later analysis indicated that the majority of CMV-associated TCR beta chains appeared HLA-restricted.

Primers: 60 Vbeta forward and 13 Jbeta reverse. Here immunoSEQ multiplex PCR was the method, and the copy in TCRdb shows in-frame clones only, minus some. The sample has some 130,000 clones, more than 80% seen once; the top ten hold over 2.5%. Points on this clone: Its cognate antigen is unknown. In the same sample, other DNA sequences code for this CDR3.

The ends lost 6 bases at V and 7 bases at J; junction bases unmatched: 8. This CDR3 has 14 amino acids. CDR1 and CDR2 from the germline V gene are MGHRA and YSYEKL. The receptor was derived from a male donor in good health and CMV-seronegative. The chain employs TRBV4-1 and TRBJ2-2; TRBD1 agrees at 7 bases. The sample was PBMCs. DNA of the CDR3: TGCGCCAGCAGTACGGGACAGACCTTCGGGGAGCTGTTTTTT. Its translation: CASSTGQTFGELFF.